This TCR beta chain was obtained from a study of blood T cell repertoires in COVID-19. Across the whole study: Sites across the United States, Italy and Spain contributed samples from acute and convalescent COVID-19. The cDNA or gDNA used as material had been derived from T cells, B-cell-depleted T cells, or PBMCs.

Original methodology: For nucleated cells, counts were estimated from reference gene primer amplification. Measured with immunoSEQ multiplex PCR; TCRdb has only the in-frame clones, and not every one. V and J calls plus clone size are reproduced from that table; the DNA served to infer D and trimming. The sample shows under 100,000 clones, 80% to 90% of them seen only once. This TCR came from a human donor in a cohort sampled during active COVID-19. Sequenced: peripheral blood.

DNA of the CDR3: TGTGCCAGCAGTTTACACTCACAAGAGACCCAGTACTTC. The encoded protein is CASSLHSQETQYF. The chain carries TRBV12-3 or TRBV12-4 and TRBJ2-5; D is unclear. CDR3 length: 13 amino acids. With 2 bases removed from V and 2 bases from J, the gap between germline ends came to 6 bases.